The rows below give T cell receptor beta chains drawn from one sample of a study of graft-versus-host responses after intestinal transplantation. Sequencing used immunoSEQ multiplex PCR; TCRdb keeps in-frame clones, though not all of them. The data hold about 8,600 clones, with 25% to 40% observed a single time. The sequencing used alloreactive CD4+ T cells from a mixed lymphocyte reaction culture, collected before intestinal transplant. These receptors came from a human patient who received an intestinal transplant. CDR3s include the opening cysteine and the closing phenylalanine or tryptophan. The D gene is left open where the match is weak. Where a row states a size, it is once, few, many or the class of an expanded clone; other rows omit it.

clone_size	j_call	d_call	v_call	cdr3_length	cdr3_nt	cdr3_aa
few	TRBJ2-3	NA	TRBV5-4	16	TGTGCCAGCAGCTTGGAATTCGCCAGGGGAACAGATACGCAGTATTTT	CASSLEFARGTDTQYF
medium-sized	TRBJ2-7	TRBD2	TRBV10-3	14	TGTGCCATCAGCGTAGCGGGAGACGTCTGGGAGCAGTACTTC	CAISVAGDVWEQYF
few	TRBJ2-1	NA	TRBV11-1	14	TGTGCCAGCAGCTTAGCAGGCCATCAGGATGAGCAGTTCTTC	CASSLAGHQDEQFF
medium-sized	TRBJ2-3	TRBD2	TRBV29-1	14	TGCAGCGCCACTAGCGGGGGGAAGACAGATACGCAGTATTTT	CSATSGGKTDTQYF
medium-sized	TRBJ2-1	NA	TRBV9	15	TGTGCCAGCAGCGTAGTTGGGGCCCCCTACAATGAGCAGTTCTTC	CASSVVGAPYNEQFF
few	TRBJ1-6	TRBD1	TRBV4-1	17	TGCGCCAGCAGCCAAGGTCTCGGAAGGGACAGAAATTCACCCCTCCACTTT	CASSQGLGRDRNSPLHF
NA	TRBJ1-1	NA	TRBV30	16	TGTGCCTGGAGATCCCTCGGAGGGGCTCCGAACACTGAAGCTTTCTTT	CAWRSLGGAPNTEAFF
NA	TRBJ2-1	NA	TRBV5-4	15	TGTGCCAGCAGCTTGGGAGCCGGCGGAGTTGTTGAGCAGTTCTTC	CASSLGAGGVVEQFF
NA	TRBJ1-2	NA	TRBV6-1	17	TGTGCCAGCAGTGCGCTAGCAGGTGGGAGAAAGATCTATGGCTACACCTTC	CASSALAGGRKIYGYTF
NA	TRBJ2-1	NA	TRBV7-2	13	TGTGCCAGCAGCTCCCTAGGTCCCGGTGAGCAGTTCTTC	CASSSLGPGEQFF
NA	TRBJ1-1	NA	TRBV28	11	TGTGCCAGCAGTTTACTGCGGGAAGCTTTCTTT	CASSLLREAFF
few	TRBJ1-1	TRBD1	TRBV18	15	TGTGCCAGCTCACCACTCGCAGGGGGTAACACTGAAGCTTTCTTT	CASSPLAGGNTEAFF
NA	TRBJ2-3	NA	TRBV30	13	TGTGCCTGGAGTTGGAGCTTTCCAGATACGCAGTATTTT	CAWSWSFPDTQYF
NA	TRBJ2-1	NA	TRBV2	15	TGTGCCAGCAGTGAAGCCAGGGGGAGGATCAATGAGCAGTTCTTC	CASSEARGRINEQFF
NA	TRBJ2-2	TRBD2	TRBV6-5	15	TGTGCCAGCAGTTATACTAGCGGGAGGACCGGGGAGCTGTTTTTT	CASSYTSGRTGELFF
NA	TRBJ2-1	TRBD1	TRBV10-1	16	TGCGCCAGCAGTGCGGGGGACAGGGGACCTTACAATGAGCAGTTCTTC	CASSAGDRGPYNEQFF
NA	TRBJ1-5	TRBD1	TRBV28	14	TGTGCCAGCAGTCCAGGGGGAGGCAATCAGCCCCAGCATTTT	CASSPGGGNQPQHF
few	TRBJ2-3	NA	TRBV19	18	TGTGCCAGTAGTATCGTTTTACGGGTTACTGCTAGCACAGATACGCAGTATTTT	CASSIVLRVTASTDTQYF